This T cell receptor gamma chain is from a study of Vδ1+ human thymocytes. Germline CDR1 reads VENAVY; CDR2 reads YDSYNSRV. CDR3 size: 18 residues. About this clone: As yet, its antigen is unknown. An end of the junction does not agree with germline; a read error may underlie this.

Study outcomes and limitations: Thymic TRG and TRD repertoires appeared highly polyclonal. Unlike peripheral blood Vdelta1+ controls, thymic delta-chain sequences included 20% to 25% Vdelta2 and few Vdelta3.

Vdelta1+ thymocyte sorts reached between 98% and 99.6% purity. Extracted RNA was reverse transcribed into cDNA. CDR3 amplicons came from multiplex PCR with pooled V-gene forward and constant-region reverse primers. TCRdb reprocessed the multiplex PCR reads through CATT. The table shows 25,000 to 35,000 gamma-chain clones, with 20% to 25% occurring only once. V is TRGV8 and J is TRGJP1. This TCR derives from a boy less than two years old who had congenital heart surgery. The sample was Vdelta1+ gamma-delta thymocytes from the thymus. Subset meaning: FACS-sorted CD3+ TCRalphabeta- TCRVdelta1+ TCRVdelta2- thymocytes. This chain's CDR3 is CATWDLGSGYTTGWFTIF. The CDR3 coding sequence is TGTGCCACCTGGGATTTAGGATCGGGGTATACCACTGGTTGGTTCACGATATTT.